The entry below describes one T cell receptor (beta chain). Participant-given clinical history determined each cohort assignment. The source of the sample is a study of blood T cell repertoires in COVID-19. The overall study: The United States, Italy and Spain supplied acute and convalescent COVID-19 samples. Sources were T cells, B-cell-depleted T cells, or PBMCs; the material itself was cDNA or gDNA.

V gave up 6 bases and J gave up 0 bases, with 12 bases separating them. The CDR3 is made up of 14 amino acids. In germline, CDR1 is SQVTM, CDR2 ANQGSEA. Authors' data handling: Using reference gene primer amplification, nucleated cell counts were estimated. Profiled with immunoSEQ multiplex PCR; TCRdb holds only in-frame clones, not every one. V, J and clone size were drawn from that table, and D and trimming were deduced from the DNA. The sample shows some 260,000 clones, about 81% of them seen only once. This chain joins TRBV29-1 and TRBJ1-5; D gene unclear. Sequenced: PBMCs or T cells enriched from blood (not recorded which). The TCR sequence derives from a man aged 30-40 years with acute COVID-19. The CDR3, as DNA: TGCAGCGTCGGGGAGGCAGCTAGCAATCAGCCCCAGCATTTT. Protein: CSVGEAASNQPQHF.